This TCR beta chain is from a study of PD-L1 blockade in urothelial cancer (dated by TCRdb to the late 2010s). Some background on the complete study: Every patient began therapy in 2014 and was given atezolizumab 1,200 mg intravenously every 3 weeks. About 85% of the roughly 29 patients were males with bladder-origin urothelial cancer, and about 65% of the roughly 29 reported a prior smoking history. Patients had an ECOG performance status of 0 or 1 and had received between 0 and 3 prior chemotherapy regimens. Tumor samples yielded a median of roughly 1,400 T cells and about a thousand unique TCRs, with median clonality about 0.096 and T cell proportion 0.097 to 0.1. An exploratory multi-omic analysis was conducted of the somatic, immune and clinical correlates of response to PD-L1 blockade with atezolizumab in urothelial cancer. Pretreatment tumor samples, along with matched peripheral blood collected serially before and after atezolizumab treatment, underwent TCR sequencing. Durable clinical benefit was defined as a progression-free survival longer than 6 months, and TCR features were additionally tested against progression-free survival and overall survival. In the same patients who had TCR sequencing, pretreatment tumors also underwent whole exome sequencing and RNA sequencing. Fewer than ten patients reached durable clinical benefit, while about 20 patients did not. Twenty-nine patients had pretreatment blood TCR-seq, around 24 had at least one posttreatment blood collection, and around 24 had tumor TCR-seq. Five patients were excluded from tumor TCR analyses because tumors from two patients failed quality control and tumor was unavailable for three patients.

Read against the paper, the sample's time point label means: pretreatment tumor sample. A total of under 35 patients with locally advanced or metastatic urothelial carcinoma, treated at Memorial Sloan Kettering on a trial protocol, made up the cohort. All tumor tissue used for sequencing was obtained before atezolizumab dosing. The Qiagen DNeasy Blood extraction kit was used to purify genomic DNA from total PBMCs and tumor samples. Concerning this clone itself: Its antigen target is currently unknown. No much larger clone exists at a distance of one base, and base qualities are not known.

Synthetic TCR analog templates were spiked into each PCR to estimate absolute template abundance from read counts. For FFPE tumors, housekeeping genes were amplified and quantified to estimate usable DNA and compute T cell fraction. Using the immunoSEQ assay, TCRbeta CDR3 regions were amplified from genomic DNA with bias-controlled V and J gene primers. Sequencing of rearranged TCRbeta segments was performed at approximately 20X coverage. Processing in the source paper ran as follows. Clustering was used to correct sequencing errors, and CDR3s were annotated against IMGT so that V, D and J genes could be assigned. Out-of-frame and stop-codon sequences were excluded, and only productive TCRbeta rearrangements were used in downstream analyses. Clonality was computed as one minus Shannon entropy normalized by the log of the number of unique productive sequences. Clones differing between time points or between blood and tumor were identified using Fisher's exact test with Benjamini-Hochberg correction, with an adjusted p below 0.01 applied as the threshold. This is the immuneACCESS table as TCRdb keeps it, with only in-frame sequences that have V and J called. A part of the clones is gone; compared with another copy, unresolved V genes explain less than half, and the rest is unexplained. V, J and clone size are taken as reported in that table, and D and trimming were inferred from the DNA itself. Counted in this sample were under 3,000 clones; 37% of them appeared once. Approximately 20% of the sample rests with the top ten.

Summary of the overall study and its limitations: The proportion of tumor-infiltrating T lymphocytes was higher in patients with durable benefit (n of about 25, Mann-Whitney p = 0.047). Patients with durable benefit showed greater expansion of tumor-associated TCR clones in peripheral blood 3 weeks after starting treatment (n of about 20, p = 0.022). Because the sample size was small (n of about 30) and many exploratory analyses were performed, the results are intended to be hypothesis-generating. The tumor samples were FFPE, were not collected immediately before treatment, and were limited to one sample per patient, so heterogeneity may have been missed.

The material was tumor tissue, obtained before atezolizumab (anti-PD-L1) treatment. This TCR was sampled from a man in his sixties with urothelial cancer.

The bases are TGTGCCTGGAGTAGGGAGGGTTGGCGCGAGCAGTACTTC. Translated, it gives CAWSREGWREQYF. The chain employs TRBV30 and TRBJ2-7; 7 of the junction bases match TRBD2. The germline V gene (reference sequence) sets CDR1 to GTSNPN and CDR2 to SVGIG. The junction shows trimming of 2 bases on V and 6 bases on J, and the gene matches do not reach 7 bases of it. Counted from cysteine to phenylalanine, this CDR3 has 13 amino acids. The retained sequence is limited to the CDR3, 39 bases, with the frame set at the first base.